Shown below are 11 T cell receptor beta chains from a single sample sequenced in a study of cytomegalovirus exposure and HLA in healthy donors. The PCR contained 60 Vbeta and 13 Jbeta primers. The data were produced by immunoSEQ multiplex PCR, yet TCRdb's version contains in-frame clones alone and is incomplete. Of roughly 220,000 clones listed, 82% are singletons. What was sequenced was PBMCs. These TCRs come from a middle-aged woman in good health and CMV-seronegative.

V gene TRBV7-8 combines with J gene TRBJ2-5; possibly TRBD1 for D (5 bases). The V gene's germline CDR1 is SGHVS and CDR2 FQNEAQ. This CDR3 is built from 14 residues. V shed 5 bases and J shed 4 bases, with 14 bases lying between them. The CDR3 DNA sequence: TGTGCCAGCAGCCACCCGGGCAGGGCAGAGACCCAGTACTTC. Translating it yields CASSHPGRAETQYF.

The chain's CDR3 is CASRTGVNTEAFF. The CDR3 nucleotides are TGTGCCAGCAGGACCGGGGTGAACACTGAAGCTTTCTTT. This chain connects TRBV2 to TRBJ1-1, with unresolved D. The CDR3 sequence is 13 residues long. Germline assignment: CDR1 SNHLY and CDR2 FYNNEI. Trimming shortened V by 6 bases and J by 0 bases, and 8 bases separated the two germline ends. The full variable domain, in which reference TRBV2 and TRBJ1-1 provide the parts outside the CDR3, is EPEVTQTPSHQVTQMGQEVILRCVPISNHLYFYWYRQILGQKVEFLVSFYNNEISEKSEIFDDQFSVERPDGSNFTLKIRSTKLEDSAMYFCASRTGVNTEAFFGQGTRLTVV.

The chain recombines TRBV6-1 with TRBJ1-2; TRBD1 aligns across 11 bases. Per the germline V gene, CDR1 is MNHNS and CDR2 is SASEGT. The CDR3 loop spans 15 amino acids. The V and J ends lost 6 bases and 1 base, in that order; junction bases with no gene match: 4. CDR3 loop: CASRDRGPINYGYTF. CDR3 coding DNA: TGTGCCAGCAGGGACAGGGGGCCGATTAACTATGGCTACACCTTC.

The rearrangement joins TRBV11-3 to TRBJ2-2; TRBD1 matches 7 bases. The germline gives CDR1 SGHNT, CDR2 YENEEA. Trimming cost V 5 bases and J 1 base; bases outside gene matches: 13. CDR3 size: 18 residues. CDR3 sequence: CASSREKTGERNTGELFF. The CDR3 DNA reads TGTGCCAGCAGCCGGGAAAAAACAGGGGAACGGAACACCGGGGAGCTGTTTTTT.

V usage is TRBV1 and J usage is TRBJ2-2; the table gives TRBD2 as D, unverified against the DNA. TRBV1 is noted as a pseudogene. The CDR3 totals 18 residues. CDR3 nucleotides: TGCACCAGCAGCCCGTCCGGGTGGGAGAGTACGAACACCGGGGAGCTGTTTTTT. Protein: CTSSPSGWESTNTGELFF.

The chain couples TRBV4-2 to TRBJ2-1; 8 nucleotides match TRBD1. The V segment lost 2 bases and the J segment 2 bases; nucleotides outside the gene matches: 2. The CDR3 totals 15 residues. CDR1 is LGHNA, CDR2 YNFKEQ, per germline. The CDR3 region is CASSQPQGAYNEQFF. The CDR3 bases are TGTGCCAGCAGCCAACCACAGGGGGCCTACAATGAGCAGTTCTTC.

The J gene is TRBJ1-5, the V gene TRBV2, with 7 nucleotides matching TRBD1. The J segment lost 1 base and the V segment lost 1 base, leaving 4 bases of the junction unmatched. Germline V gene sequence: CDR1 SNHLY, CDR2 FYNNEI. The length of the CDR3 is 16 residues. This CDR3 reads CASSEDRGRSNQPQHF. The CDR3 bases are TGTGCCAGCAGTGAAGACAGGGGTCGGAGCAATCAGCCCCAGCATTTT.

This clone has a handful of counts. V usage is TRBV11-1 and J usage is TRBJ2-1; 10 bases match TRBD1. Germline trimming cut 5 bases from V and 4 bases from J; bases unmatched to any gene: 8. Germline loops: CDR1 SGHAT, CDR2 FQDESV (reference sequence). The CDR3 contains 16 residues. CDR3 in amino acids: CASSAGQGGGYNEQFF. In DNA, the CDR3 is TGTGCCAGCAGCGCAGGACAGGGGGGAGGGTACAATGAGCAGTTCTTC.

The CDR3 sequence is CASSSRTSGSNEQFF. The CDR3 DNA sequence: TGTGCCAGTAGTAGTAGGACTAGCGGGAGCAATGAGCAGTTCTTC. V and J are TRBV19 and TRBJ2-1; 13 positions agree with TRBD2. J was trimmed by 6 bases and V by 4 bases; bases with no gene match: 3. The CDR3 covers 15 residues. The germline V gene encodes CDR1 LNHDA and CDR2 SQIVND (reference sequence).

This clone was counted between two and nine times. V and J are TRBV5-6 and TRBJ2-5; TRBD2 matches 12 bases. This CDR3 has 17 residues. CDR1 is SGHDT, CDR2 YYEEEE, per germline. V was clipped by 4 bases and J by 5 bases; unmatched bases: 12. CDR3 protein: CASSVGALAGGGETQYF. CDR3 nucleotide sequence: TGTGCCAGCAGCGTAGGGGCACTAGCGGGAGGCGGGGAGACCCAGTACTTC.

V and J are TRBV5-4 and TRBJ1-3; TRBD1 agrees at 8 bases. The CDR3 covers 14 residues. With 4 bases clipped from V and 3 bases from J, the junction kept 3 bases outside the gene matches. The germline gives CDR1 SGHNT, CDR2 YYREEE (reference sequence). Here the CDR3 DNA reads TGTGCCAGCAGCCGGACAGGGATTGGAAACACCATATATTTT. Its protein is CASSRTGIGNTIYF.